This entry lists 19 T cell receptor beta chains sequenced from one sample in a study of long-term antiretroviral therapy in people with HIV. At survey level, the immunoSEQ assay was run in its v3.0 version. Produced via immunoSEQ multiplex PCR; TCRdb's table is partial and in-frame only. The sample lists tens of thousands of clones, 86% occurring once. Sample: unsorted PBMCs, taken 1.3 years after starting antiretroviral therapy. The receptors here all came from a man in his 60s with HIV.

V gene TRBV28 combines with J gene TRBJ1-4; the D gene is possibly TRBD1 (5 bases). The V gene lost 3 bases and the J gene lost 11 bases, with 13 bases spanning the gap. The CDR3 is 13 residues long. Germline V CDR1 and CDR2: MDHEN, SYDVKM. CDR3 residues: CASSFNTWGKLFF. The CDR3, as DNA: TGTGCCAGCAGTTTTAACACTTGGGGGAAACTGTTTTTT.

This chain uses TRBV5-3 with TRBJ2-4; D ambiguous. TRBV5-3 is an ORF; its function is uncertain. This CDR3 has 11 amino acids. The germline V and J ends were trimmed by 7 bases and 4 bases, with 6 bases remaining between them. DNA for the CDR3: TGTGCCAGAGTTTTAAAAAACATTCAGTACTTC. Amino acids: CARVLKNIQYF.

CDR3: CASSWVAYEQYF. The DNA for the CDR3 is TGTGCCAGCAGCTGGGTAGCCTACGAGCAGTACTTC. This chain connects TRBV7-9 to TRBJ2-7; D is undetermined. V was pared by 4 bases and J by 2 bases, with 6 bases between. The CDR3 runs to 12 residues. Germline loops: CDR1 SEHNR, CDR2 FQNEAQ (reference sequence). The whole variable domain, filled in from reference TRBV7-9 and TRBJ2-7, reads DTGVSQNPRHKITKRGQNVTFRCDPISEHNRLYWYRQTLGQGPEFLTYFQNEAQLEKSRLLSDRFSAERPKGSFSTLEIQRTEQGDSAMYLCASSWVAYEQYFGPGTRLTVT.

The genes are TRBV6-5 and TRBJ2-5; 7 nucleotides align to TRBD1. Per the germline V gene, CDR1 is MNHEY and CDR2 is SVGAGI. V shed 5 bases and J 4 bases; nucleotides not matched to a gene: 7. This CDR3 region has 14 residues. For the CDR3, the DNA is TGTGCCAGCAGTCAGGGGGTCAGGCCAGAGACCCAGTACTTC. It translates to CASSQGVRPETQYF.

V is TRBV28 and J is TRBJ1-2, with a weak D call TRBD1 (6 bases). CDR3 size: 13 residues. In germline, CDR1 is MDHEN, CDR2 SYDVKM. The V end lost 1 base, the J end lost 8 bases, and 11 bases lay between the germline ends. The CDR3 loop reads CASSLLEGEGYTF. CDR3 DNA sequence: TGTGCCAGCAGTTTATTGGAGGGGGAAGGCTACACCTTC.

The chain is built from TRBV25-1 and TRBJ2-1; 10 bases are a match to TRBD2. J was trimmed by 7 bases and V by 4 bases; bases with no gene match: 7. The CDR3 is made up of 15 amino acids. Germline V gene sequence: CDR1 MGHDK, CDR2 SYGVNS. The chain's CDR3 is CASSGAGGPWNEQFF. The CDR3 DNA reads TGTGCCAGCAGTGGAGCGGGAGGGCCGTGGAATGAGCAGTTCTTC.

The rearrangement uses TRBV5-5 and TRBJ1-2; no clear D gene. This CDR3 spans 15 amino acids. Trimming stripped 0 bases from V and 6 bases from J, with 15 bases between. The germline CDR1 and CDR2 sequences are SGHKS and YYEKEE (reference sequence). DNA of the CDR3: TGTGCCAGCAGCTTGGTTCCCTTGATTCAGAATGGCTACACCTTC. It specifies CASSLVPLIQNGYTF.

The CDR3: CASSEMGRGRGQYF. The CDR3 DNA sequence: TGTGCCAGCAGTGAAATGGGTCGGGGGCGAGGGCAGTACTTC. The chain has TRBV2 and TRBJ2-7; the D call may be TRBD1 or TRBD2 (6 bases each). Trimming cost V 2 bases and J 9 bases, with 17 bases left between them. The CDR3 sequence is 14 residues long. The germline gives CDR1 SNHLY, CDR2 FYNNEI.

This rearrangement joins TRBV2 to TRBJ1-5; D not certain. Germline loops: CDR1 SNHLY, CDR2 FYNNEI. The CDR3 contains 13 residues. Deletions cut 1 base from V and 5 bases from J, with 6 bases between. The CDR3 spells CASSEVADQPQHF. As DNA, the CDR3 is TGTGCCAGCAGTGAAGTGGCCGATCAGCCCCAGCATTTT.

V gene TRBV9 combines with J gene TRBJ1-2; 9 nucleotides agree with TRBD1. The CDR3 runs 13 residues. Germline CDR1 and CDR2: SGDLS and YYNGEE. Germline trimming cut 3 bases from V and 8 bases from J; bases unmatched to any gene: 5. The CDR3 here is CASSAGTGNGYTF. The CDR3 DNA reads as TGTGCCAGCAGCGCCGGGACAGGGAACGGCTACACCTTC.

The genes are TRBV29-1 and TRBJ2-5, with D unclear. The CDR3 loop spans 10 amino acids. Germline V gene sequence: CDR1 SQVTM, CDR2 ANQGSEA. V was clipped by 7 bases and J by 4 bases, with 7 bases between them. The CDR3 coding sequence is TGCAGCGGAGGAATAGAGACCCAGTACTTC. As protein: CSGGIETQYF. Full variable domain (remainder filled in from reference TRBV29-1 and TRBJ2-5): SAVISQKPSRDICQRGTSLTIQCQVDSQVTMMFWYRQQPGQSLTLIATANQGSEATYESGFVIDKFPISRPNLTFSTLTVSNMSPEDSSIYLCSGGIETQYFGPGTRLLVL.

In this sample, this clone turned up once. This chain connects TRBV5-1 to TRBJ2-2; D remains ambiguous. This CDR3 is 13 amino acids long. V was pared by 3 bases and J by 0 bases, with 3 bases between. CDR1 is SGHRS, CDR2 YFSETQ, per germline. The CDR3 sequence is CASSSTNTGELFF. CDR3 DNA: TGCGCCAGCAGCTCGACGAACACCGGGGAGCTGTTTTTT.

The chain joins TRBV30 to TRBJ1-1, with no clear D. Trimming stripped 0 bases from V and 4 bases from J, with 9 bases between. CDR1 and CDR2 (germline): GTSNPN, SVGIG (reference sequence). This CDR3 has 13 amino acids. The CDR3 region is CAWSVQGSTEAFF. CDR3 bases: TGTGCCTGGAGTGTACAAGGAAGCACTGAAGCTTTCTTT.

The CDR3 protein is CASSGGLAVTYNEQFF. The CDR3, as DNA: TGTGCCAGCAGCGGCGGCCTAGCGGTAACCTACAATGAGCAGTTCTTC. The chain uses TRBV9 and TRBJ2-1; the match to TRBD2 covers 7 bases. CDR3 length: 16 amino acids. V was pared by 3 bases and J by 2 bases, with 8 bases of the junction left unmatched. Germline CDR1 SGDLS, CDR2 YYNGEE.

V and J are TRBV5-4 and TRBJ1-1; TRBD1 matches at 7 bases. V was pared by 1 base and J by 10 bases, with 16 bases of the junction left unmatched. Germline V gene lookup returns CDR1 SGHNT and CDR2 YYREEE (reference sequence). This CDR3 has 16 residues. The CDR3 sequence is CASSLRAQQGPVVAFF. CDR3 sequence (DNA): TGTGCCAGCAGCTTGAGGGCCCAACAGGGGCCGGTAGTAGCTTTCTTT.

The sample holds one count of this clone. This sequence joins TRBV29-1 and TRBJ2-3; 14 nucleotides agree with TRBD2. Germline-derived CDR1 and CDR2 are SQVTM and ANQGSEA. CDR3 length equals 16 residues. Trimming at V came to 1 base and at J to 2 bases, leaving 2 bases not matched to a gene. CDR3 in DNA: TGCAGCGTTGAAGGGACTAGCGGGAGGCCCACAGATACGCAGTATTTT. It specifies CSVEGTSGRPTDTQYF.

V and J are TRBV27 and TRBJ1-5; D is perhaps TRBD1 (5 bases). The CDR3 length is 14 residues. V dropped 3 bases and J dropped 6 bases, with 12 bases sitting between them. CDR1 MNHEY and CDR2 SMNVEV come from the germline V gene (reference sequence). CDR3: CASSFSGNIQPQHF. CDR3 sequence (DNA): TGTGCCAGCAGTTTTTCAGGGAACATTCAGCCCCAGCATTTT.

By proportion, this clone is medium-sized (0.01 to 0.1%). The chain joins TRBV7-9 to TRBJ1-4; D remains ambiguous. The CDR3 contains 15 residues. In germline, CDR1 is SEHNR, CDR2 FQNEAQ (reference sequence). V dropped 2 bases and J dropped 4 bases, with 11 bases sitting between them. This chain's CDR3 is CASSLSLVGNEKLFF. Written as DNA, the CDR3 is TGTGCCAGCAGCTTAAGCCTTGTTGGTAATGAAAAACTGTTTTTT. The full variable domain, its missing parts supplied by reference TRBV7-9 and TRBJ1-4, is DTGVSQNPRHKITKRGQNVTFRCDPISEHNRLYWYRQTLGQGPEFLTYFQNEAQLEKSRLLSDRFSAERPKGSFSTLEIQRTEQGDSAMYLCASSLSLVGNEKLFFGSGTQLSVL.

This rearrangement joins TRBV19 to TRBJ2-1; 10 positions match TRBD1. Germline trimming cut 8 bases from V and 8 bases from J; bases unmatched to any gene: 12. CDR1 and CDR2 from the germline V gene are LNHDA and SQIVND (reference sequence). The CDR3 spans 15 residues. CDR3 protein: CASQDRDRGGHEQFF. CDR3 DNA: TGTGCCAGTCAAGATCGGGACAGGGGTGGGCATGAGCAGTTCTTC.